One TCR beta chain is described in this entry. The method was immunoSEQ multiplex PCR; TCRdb's version includes in-frame clones alone and lacks a portion of them. The sample records 45,000 to 60,000 clones, approximately 80% being singletons. V lost 6 bases, J lost 1 base, and 4 bases stayed unmatched. This CDR3 is 14 amino acids long. Looked up from germline, CDR1 is LNHDA and CDR2 is SQIVND (reference sequence). The data derive from a study of control samples from healthy donors and cancer patients. This chain links TRBV19 with TRBJ2-3; the match to TRBD1 covers 7 bases. The specimen sequenced was blood. This clonotype originated in a man aged 65 to 85 in good health. The CDR3 reads CASSKGARTDTQYF. The CDR3 bases are TGTGCCAGTAGCAAGGGGGCACGCACAGATACGCAGTATTTT.